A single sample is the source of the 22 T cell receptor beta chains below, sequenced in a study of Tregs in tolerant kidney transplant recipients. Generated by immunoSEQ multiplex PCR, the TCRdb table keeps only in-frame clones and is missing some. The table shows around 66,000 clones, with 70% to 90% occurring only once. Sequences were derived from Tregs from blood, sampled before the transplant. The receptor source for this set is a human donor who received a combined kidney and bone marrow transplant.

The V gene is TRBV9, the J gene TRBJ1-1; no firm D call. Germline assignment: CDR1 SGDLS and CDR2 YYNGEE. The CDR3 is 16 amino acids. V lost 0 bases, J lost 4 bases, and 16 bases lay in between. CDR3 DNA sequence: TGTGCCAGCAGCGTAGAACCGGGGTTAGGCCCCACTGAAGCTTTCTTT. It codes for CASSVEPGLGPTEAFF.

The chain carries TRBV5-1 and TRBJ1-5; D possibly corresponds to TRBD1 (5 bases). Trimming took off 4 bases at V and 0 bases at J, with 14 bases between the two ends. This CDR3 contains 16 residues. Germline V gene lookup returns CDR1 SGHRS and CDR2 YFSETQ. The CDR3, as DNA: TGCGCCAGCAGCGCACATCCAGGGTATAGCAATCAGCCCCAGCATTTT. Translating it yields CASSAHPGYSNQPQHF. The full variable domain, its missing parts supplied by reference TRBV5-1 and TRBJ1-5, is KAGVTQTPRYLIKTRGQQVTLSCSPISGHRSVSWYQQTPGQGLQFLFEYFSETQRNKGNFPGRFSGRQFSNSRSEMNVSTLELGDSALYLCASSAHPGYSNQPQHFGDGTRLSIL.

The CDR3 loop is CASSPPPHGQYF. CDR3 nucleotides: TGTGCCAGCAGTCCTCCCCCCCACGGGCAGTACTTC. This rearrangement joins TRBV28 to TRBJ2-5; no clear D. The V end was cut by 5 bases, the J end by 11 bases, with 15 bases between. Germline V CDR1 and CDR2: MDHEN, SYDVKM. The CDR3 extends over 12 amino acids.

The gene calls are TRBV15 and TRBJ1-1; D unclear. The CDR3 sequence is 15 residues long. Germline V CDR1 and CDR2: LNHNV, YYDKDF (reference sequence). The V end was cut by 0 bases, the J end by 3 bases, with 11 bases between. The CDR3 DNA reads TGTGCCACCAGCAGAGATCGGTTCGGAGACACTGAAGCTTTCTTT. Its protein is CATSRDRFGDTEAFF.

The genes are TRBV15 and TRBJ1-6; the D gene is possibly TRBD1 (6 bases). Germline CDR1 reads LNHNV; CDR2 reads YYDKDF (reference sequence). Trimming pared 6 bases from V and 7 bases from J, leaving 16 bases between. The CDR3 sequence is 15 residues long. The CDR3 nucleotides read TGTGCCACCAGTCTTAGAGAGGGGGTAAATTCACCCCTCCACTTT. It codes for CATSLREGVNSPLHF.

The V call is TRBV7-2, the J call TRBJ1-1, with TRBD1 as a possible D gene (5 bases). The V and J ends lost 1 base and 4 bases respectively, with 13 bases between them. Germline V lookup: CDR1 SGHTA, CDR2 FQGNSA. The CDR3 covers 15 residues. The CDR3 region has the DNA TGTGCCAGCAGCTTAGGGGCAGGGTGGGGCACTGAAGCTTTCTTT. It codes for CASSLGAGWGTEAFF.

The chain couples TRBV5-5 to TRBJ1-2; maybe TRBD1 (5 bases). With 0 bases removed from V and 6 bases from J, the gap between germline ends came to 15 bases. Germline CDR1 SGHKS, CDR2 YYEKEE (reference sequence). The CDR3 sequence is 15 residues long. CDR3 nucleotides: TGTGCCAGCAGCTTGGAGGGCAGGGTAAACAATGGCTACACCTTC. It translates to CASSLEGRVNNGYTF.

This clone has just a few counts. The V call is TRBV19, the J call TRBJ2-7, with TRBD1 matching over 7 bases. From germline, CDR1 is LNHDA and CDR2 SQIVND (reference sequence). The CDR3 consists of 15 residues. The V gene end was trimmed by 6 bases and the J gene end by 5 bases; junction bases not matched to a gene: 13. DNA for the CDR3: TGTGCCAGTAGCGGAAACAGGGGCGGTCTCCACGAGCAGTACTTC. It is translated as CASSGNRGGLHEQYF.

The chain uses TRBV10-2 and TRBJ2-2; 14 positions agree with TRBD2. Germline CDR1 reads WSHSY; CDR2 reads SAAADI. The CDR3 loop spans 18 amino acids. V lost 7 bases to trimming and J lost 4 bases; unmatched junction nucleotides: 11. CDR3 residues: CASTRRGLAGGSTGELFF. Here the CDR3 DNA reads TGCGCCAGCACCCGACGAGGACTAGCGGGGGGTAGCACCGGGGAGCTGTTTTTT.

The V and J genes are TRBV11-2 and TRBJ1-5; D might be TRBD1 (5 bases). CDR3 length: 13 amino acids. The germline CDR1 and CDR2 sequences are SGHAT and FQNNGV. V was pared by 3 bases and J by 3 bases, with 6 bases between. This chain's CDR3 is CASSFGANQPQHF. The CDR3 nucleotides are TGTGCCAGCAGCTTCGGGGCCAATCAGCCCCAGCATTTT.

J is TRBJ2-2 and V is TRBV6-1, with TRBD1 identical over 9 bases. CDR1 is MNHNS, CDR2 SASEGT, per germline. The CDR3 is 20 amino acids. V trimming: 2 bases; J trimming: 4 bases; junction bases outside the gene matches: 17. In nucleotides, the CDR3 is TGTGCCAGCAGTGAAACGGGACAGGGTTGGGCGGGAGCGGGCACCGGGGAGCTGTTTTTT. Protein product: CASSETGQGWAGAGTGELFF.

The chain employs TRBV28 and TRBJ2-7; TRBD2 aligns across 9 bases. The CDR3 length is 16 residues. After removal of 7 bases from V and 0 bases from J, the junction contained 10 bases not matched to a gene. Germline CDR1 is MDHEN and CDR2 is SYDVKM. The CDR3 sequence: CASTPAGSGSSYEQYF. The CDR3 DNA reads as TGTGCCAGCACCCCGGCTGGTAGCGGGAGCTCCTACGAGCAGTACTTC.

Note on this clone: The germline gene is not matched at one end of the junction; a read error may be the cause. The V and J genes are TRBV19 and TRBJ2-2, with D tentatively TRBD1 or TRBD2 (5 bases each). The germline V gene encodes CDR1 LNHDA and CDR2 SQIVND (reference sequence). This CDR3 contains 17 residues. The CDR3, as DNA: TGTGCCAGTTCGCCCCGGGACGCCCGTCGAGGGGCCGGGGAGCCGTTTTTT. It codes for CASSPRDARRGAGEPFF.

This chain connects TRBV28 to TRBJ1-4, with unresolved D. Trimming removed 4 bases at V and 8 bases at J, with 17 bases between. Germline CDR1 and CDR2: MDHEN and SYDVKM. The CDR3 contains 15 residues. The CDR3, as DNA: TGTGCCAGCAGTTCAACCGGGATAGGCCGCGAAAAACTGTTTTTT. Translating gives CASSSTGIGREKLFF.

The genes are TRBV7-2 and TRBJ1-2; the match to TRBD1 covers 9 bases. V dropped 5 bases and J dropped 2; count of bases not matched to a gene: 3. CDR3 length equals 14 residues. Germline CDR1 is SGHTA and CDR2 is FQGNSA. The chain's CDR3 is CASSHGQGNYGYTF. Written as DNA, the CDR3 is TGTGCCAGCAGCCACGGACAGGGGAACTATGGCTACACCTTC.

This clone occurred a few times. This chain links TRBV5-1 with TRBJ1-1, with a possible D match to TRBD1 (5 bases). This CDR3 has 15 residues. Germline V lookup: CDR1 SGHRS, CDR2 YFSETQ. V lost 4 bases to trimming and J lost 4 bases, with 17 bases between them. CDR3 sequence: CASSPRGDGGTEAFF. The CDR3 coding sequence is TGCGCCAGCAGCCCTCGGGGCGACGGGGGCACTGAAGCTTTCTTT.

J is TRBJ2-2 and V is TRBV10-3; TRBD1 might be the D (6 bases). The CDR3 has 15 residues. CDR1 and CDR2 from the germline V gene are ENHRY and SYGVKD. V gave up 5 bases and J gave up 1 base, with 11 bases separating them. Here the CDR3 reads CAISRAGVNTGELFF. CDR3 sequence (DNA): TGTGCCATCAGTAGGGCAGGGGTGAACACCGGGGAGCTGTTTTTT.

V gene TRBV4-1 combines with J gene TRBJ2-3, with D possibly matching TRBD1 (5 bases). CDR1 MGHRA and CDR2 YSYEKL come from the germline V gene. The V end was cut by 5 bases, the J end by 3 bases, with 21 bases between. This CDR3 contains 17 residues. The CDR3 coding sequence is TGCGCCAGCAGCTCAGAGATAGGGGTATATGGTACAGATACGCAGTATTTT. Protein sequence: CASSSEIGVYGTDTQYF.

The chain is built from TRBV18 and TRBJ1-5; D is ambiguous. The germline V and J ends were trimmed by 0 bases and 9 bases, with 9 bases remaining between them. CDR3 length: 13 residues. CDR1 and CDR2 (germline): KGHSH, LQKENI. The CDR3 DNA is TGTGCCAGCTCACCACCTACGGGTCTGCCCCAGCATTTT. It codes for CASSPPTGLPQHF.

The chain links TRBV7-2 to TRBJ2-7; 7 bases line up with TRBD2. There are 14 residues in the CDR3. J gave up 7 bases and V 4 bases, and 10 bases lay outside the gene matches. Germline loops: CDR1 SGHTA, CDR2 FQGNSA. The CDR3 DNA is TGTGCCAGCAGCTCGCGGGGGACCCCTCGGGAGCAGTACTTC. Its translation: CASSSRGTPREQYF.

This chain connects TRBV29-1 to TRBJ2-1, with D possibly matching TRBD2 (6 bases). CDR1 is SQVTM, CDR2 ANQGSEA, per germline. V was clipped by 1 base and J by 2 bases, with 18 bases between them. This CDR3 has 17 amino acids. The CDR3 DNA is TGCAGCGTTGAAGCCCCGGAGGGCCATAGCGCCTACAATGAGCAGTTCTTC. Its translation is CSVEAPEGHSAYNEQFF.

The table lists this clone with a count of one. For the CDR3, the DNA is TGTGCCAGCAGCCCCGTTAGCGGGAGGGCCGGCTCCTACGAGCAGTACTTC. Its protein is CASSPVSGRAGSYEQYF. This chain joins TRBV7-9 and TRBJ2-7; TRBD2 agrees at 11 bases. The CDR3 has 17 residues. The ends lost 5 bases at V and 0 bases at J; junction bases unmatched: 9. The germline CDR1 and CDR2 sequences are SEHNR and FQNEAQ (reference sequence).